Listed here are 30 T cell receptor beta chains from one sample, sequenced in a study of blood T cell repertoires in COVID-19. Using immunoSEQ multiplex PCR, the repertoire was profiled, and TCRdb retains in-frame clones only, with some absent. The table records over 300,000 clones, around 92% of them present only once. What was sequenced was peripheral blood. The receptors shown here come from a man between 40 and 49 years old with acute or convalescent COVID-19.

CDR3 sequence: CASSPTGLNNEQFF. In DNA, the CDR3 is TGTGCCAGCAGCCCAACGGGACTCAACAATGAGCAGTTCTTC. This rearrangement joins TRBV9 to TRBJ2-1, with D perhaps matching TRBD2 (6 bases). V gave up 4 bases and J gave up 5 bases, with 13 bases separating them. The germline gives CDR1 SGDLS, CDR2 YYNGEE. The CDR3 consists of 14 residues. Looking up the rest from reference TRBV9 and TRBJ2-1 gives the full variable domain: DSGVTQTPKHLITATGQRVTLRCSPRSGDLSVYWYQQSLDQGLQFLIQYYNGEERAKGNILERFSAQQFPDLHSELNLSSLELGDSALYFCASSPTGLNNEQFFGPGTRLTVL.

CDR3 nucleotides: TGTGCCGGCCGGGTTAGGGGTGAAAAACTGTTTTTT. Protein sequence: CAGRVRGEKLFF. The chain joins TRBV2 to TRBJ1-4; possible D gene TRBD1, 5 bases. CDR3 length equals 12 residues. V was trimmed by 11 bases and J by 7 bases, leaving 14 bases between them. Germline V gene sequence: CDR1 SNHLY, CDR2 FYNNEI.

In DNA form, the CDR3 reads TGTGCCAGCAGTCGGACTAGTACCTTTTCGGGTACGCAGTATTTT. This gives the protein CASSRTSTFSGTQYF. This chain joins TRBV6-5 and TRBJ2-3; TRBD2 agrees at 7 bases. Germline CDR1 is MNHEY and CDR2 is SVGAGI. This CDR3 is 15 amino acids long. Germline trimming cut 5 bases from V and 8 bases from J; bases unmatched to any gene: 13.

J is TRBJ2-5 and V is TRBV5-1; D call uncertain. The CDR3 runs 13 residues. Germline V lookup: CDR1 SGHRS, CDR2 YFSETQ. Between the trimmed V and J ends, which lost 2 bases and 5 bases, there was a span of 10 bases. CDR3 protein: CASSLEAPETQYF. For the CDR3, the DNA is TGCGCCAGCAGCTTAGAGGCACCGGAGACCCAGTACTTC. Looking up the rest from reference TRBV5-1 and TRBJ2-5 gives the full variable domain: KAGVTQTPRYLIKTRGQQVTLSCSPISGHRSVSWYQQTPGQGLQFLFEYFSETQRNKGNFPGRFSGRQFSNSRSEMNVSTLELGDSALYLCASSLEAPETQYFGPGTRLLVL.

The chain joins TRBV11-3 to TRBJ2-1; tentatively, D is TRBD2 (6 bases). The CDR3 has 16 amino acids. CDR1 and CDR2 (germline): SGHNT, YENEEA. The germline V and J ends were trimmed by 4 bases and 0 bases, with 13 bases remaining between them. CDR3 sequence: CASSSALGSSYNEQFF. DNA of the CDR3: TGTGCCAGCAGCTCCGCACTCGGGAGCTCCTACAATGAGCAGTTCTTC.

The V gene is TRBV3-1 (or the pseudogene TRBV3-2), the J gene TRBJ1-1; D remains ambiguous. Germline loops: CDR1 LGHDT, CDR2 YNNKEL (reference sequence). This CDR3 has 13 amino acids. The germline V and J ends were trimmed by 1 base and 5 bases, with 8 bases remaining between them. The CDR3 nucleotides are TGTGCCAGCAGCCAAGTTGTGAGGACTGAAGCTTTCTTT. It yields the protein CASSQVVRTEAFF.

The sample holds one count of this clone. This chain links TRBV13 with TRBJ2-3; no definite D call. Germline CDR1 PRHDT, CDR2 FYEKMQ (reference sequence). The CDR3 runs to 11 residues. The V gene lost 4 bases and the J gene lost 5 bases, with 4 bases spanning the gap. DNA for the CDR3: TGTGCCAGCAGCTCCGGAGATACGCAGTATTTT. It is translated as CASSSGDTQYF.

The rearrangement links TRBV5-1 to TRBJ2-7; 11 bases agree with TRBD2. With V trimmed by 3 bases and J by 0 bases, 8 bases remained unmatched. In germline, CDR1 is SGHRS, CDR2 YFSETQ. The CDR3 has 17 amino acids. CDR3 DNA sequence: TGCGCCAGCAGCTACGACCCCGGGACTAGCGGCTCCTACGAGCAGTACTTC. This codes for CASSYDPGTSGSYEQYF.

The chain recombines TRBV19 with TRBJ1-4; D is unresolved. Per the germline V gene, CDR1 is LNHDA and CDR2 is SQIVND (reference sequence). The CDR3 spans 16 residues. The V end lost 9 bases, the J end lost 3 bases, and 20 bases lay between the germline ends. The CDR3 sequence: CASHPGRLTANEKLFF. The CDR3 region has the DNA TGTGCCAGCCATCCCGGCAGGCTTACGGCTAATGAAAAACTGTTTTTT.

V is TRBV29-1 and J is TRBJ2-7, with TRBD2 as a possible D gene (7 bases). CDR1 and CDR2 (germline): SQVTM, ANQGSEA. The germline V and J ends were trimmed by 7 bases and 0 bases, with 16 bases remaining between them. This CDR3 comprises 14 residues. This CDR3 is CSAVGGASSYEQYF. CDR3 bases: TGCAGCGCCGTGGGGGGGGCCAGCTCCTACGAGCAGTACTTC.

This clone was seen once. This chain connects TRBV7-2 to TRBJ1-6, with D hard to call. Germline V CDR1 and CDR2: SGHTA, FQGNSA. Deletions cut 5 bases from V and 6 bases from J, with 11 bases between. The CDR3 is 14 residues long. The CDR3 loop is CASSKRNINSPLHF. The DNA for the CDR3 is TGTGCCAGCAGCAAAAGAAACATTAATTCACCCCTCCACTTT. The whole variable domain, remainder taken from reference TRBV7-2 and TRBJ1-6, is GAGVSQSPSNKVTEKGKDVELRCDPISGHTALYWYRQSLGQGLEFLIYFQGNSAPDKSGLPSDRFSAERTGGSVSTLTIQRTQQEDSAVYLCASSKRNINSPLHFGNGTRLTVT.

CDR3 region: CATSRGDWASYEQYF. The CDR3 DNA follows: TGTGCCACCAGCAGAGGAGATTGGGCGTCCTACGAGCAGTACTTC. The gene calls are TRBV15 and TRBJ2-7; no clear D. From germline, CDR1 is LNHNV and CDR2 YYDKDF (reference sequence). The CDR3 covers 15 residues. The V gene lost 1 base and the J gene lost 1 base, with 11 bases spanning the gap. Full variable domain (remainder filled in from reference TRBV15 and TRBJ2-7): DAMVIQNPRYQVTQFGKPVTLSCSQTLNHNVMYWYQQKSSQAPKLLFHYYDKDFNNEADTPDNFQSRRPNTSFCFLDIRSPGLGDTAMYLCATSRGDWASYEQYFGPGTRLTVT.

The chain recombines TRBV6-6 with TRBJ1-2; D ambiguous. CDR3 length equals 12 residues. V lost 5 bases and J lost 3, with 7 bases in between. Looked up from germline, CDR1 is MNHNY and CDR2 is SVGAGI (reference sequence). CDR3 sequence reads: CASSVRDYGYTF. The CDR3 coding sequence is TGTGCCAGCAGTGTTCGGGACTATGGCTACACCTTC.

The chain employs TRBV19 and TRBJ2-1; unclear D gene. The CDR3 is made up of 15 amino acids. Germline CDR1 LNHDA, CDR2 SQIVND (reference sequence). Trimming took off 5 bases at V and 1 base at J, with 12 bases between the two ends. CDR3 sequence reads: CASSGGVRSYNEQFF. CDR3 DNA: TGTGCCAGTAGTGGCGGTGTACGTTCCTACAATGAGCAGTTCTTC.

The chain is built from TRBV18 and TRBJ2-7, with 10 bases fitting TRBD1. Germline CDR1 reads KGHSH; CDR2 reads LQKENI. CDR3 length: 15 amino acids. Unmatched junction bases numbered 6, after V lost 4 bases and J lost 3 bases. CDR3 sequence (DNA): TGTGCCAGCTCACTCCCGGGACAGGGGAACTACGAGCAGTACTTC. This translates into CASSLPGQGNYEQYF.

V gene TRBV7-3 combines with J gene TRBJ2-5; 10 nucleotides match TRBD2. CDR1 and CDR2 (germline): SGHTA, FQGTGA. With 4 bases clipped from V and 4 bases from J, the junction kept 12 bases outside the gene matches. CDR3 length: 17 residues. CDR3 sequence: CASSSDSGGTFGETQYF. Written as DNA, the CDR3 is TGTGCCAGCAGCTCCGATAGCGGGGGGACTTTTGGAGAGACCCAGTACTTC.

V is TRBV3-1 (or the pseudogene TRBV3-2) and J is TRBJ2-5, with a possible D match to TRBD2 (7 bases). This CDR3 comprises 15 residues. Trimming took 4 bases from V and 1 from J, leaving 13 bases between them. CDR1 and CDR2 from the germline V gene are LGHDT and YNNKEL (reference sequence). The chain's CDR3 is CASSPGASGQETQYF. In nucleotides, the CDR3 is TGTGCCAGCAGCCCGGGGGCTAGCGGCCAAGAGACCCAGTACTTC.

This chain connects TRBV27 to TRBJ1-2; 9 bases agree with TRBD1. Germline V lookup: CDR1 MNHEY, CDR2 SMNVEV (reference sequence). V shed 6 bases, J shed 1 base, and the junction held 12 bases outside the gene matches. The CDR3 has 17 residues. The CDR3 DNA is TGTGCCAGCAGATCGGACAGGGGCCGTCTTTTTAACTATGGCTACACCTTC. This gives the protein CASRSDRGRLFNYGYTF.

This CDR3 is CASSLSDRGYGYTF. CDR3 coding DNA: TGTGCCAGCAGCTTGTCGGACAGGGGGTATGGCTACACCTTC. This sequence joins TRBV5-4 and TRBJ1-2, with 10 positions matching TRBD1. Losses at the gene ends were 1 base for V and 5 bases for J; bases not matched to a gene: 2. Germline values: CDR1 SGHNT, CDR2 YYREEE (reference sequence). The CDR3 contains 14 residues.

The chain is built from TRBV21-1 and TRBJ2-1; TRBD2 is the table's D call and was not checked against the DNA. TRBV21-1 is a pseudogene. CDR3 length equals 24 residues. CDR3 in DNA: TGTGCCAGCAGCAAGCTGAACCACCTTAGGTCGACTAGCGGGGGGGTTGGGTCCTACAATGAGCAGTTCTTC. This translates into CASSKLNHLRSTSGGVGSYNEQFF.

CDR3 in amino acids: CASSLGETPAQHF. The DNA of the CDR3 is TGTGCCAGCAGTTTAGGGGAGACGCCGGCCCAGCATTTT. The rearrangement uses TRBV12-3 or TRBV12-4 and TRBJ1-5; D not resolved. Trimming took 1 base from V and 11 from J, leaving 12 bases between them. CDR3 length: 13 amino acids.

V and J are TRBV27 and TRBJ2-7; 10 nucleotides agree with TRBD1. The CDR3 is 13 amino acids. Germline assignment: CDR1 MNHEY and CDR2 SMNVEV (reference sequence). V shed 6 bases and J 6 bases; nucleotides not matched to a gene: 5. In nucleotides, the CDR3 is TGTGCCAGCAGGACCGGGACAGGGGTCGAGCAGTACTTC. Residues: CASRTGTGVEQYF.

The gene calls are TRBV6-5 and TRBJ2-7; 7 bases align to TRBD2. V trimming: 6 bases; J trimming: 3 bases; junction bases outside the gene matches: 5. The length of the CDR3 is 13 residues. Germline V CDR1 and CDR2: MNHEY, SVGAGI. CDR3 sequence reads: CASRTGLHYEQYF. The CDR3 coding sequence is TGTGCCAGCAGAACGGGACTACACTACGAGCAGTACTTC.

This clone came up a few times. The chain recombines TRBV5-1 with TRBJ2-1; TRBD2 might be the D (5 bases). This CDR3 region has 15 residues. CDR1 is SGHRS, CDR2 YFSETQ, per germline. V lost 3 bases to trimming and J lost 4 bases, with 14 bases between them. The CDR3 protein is CASSSTGSPYNEQFF. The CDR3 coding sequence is TGCGCCAGCAGCTCCACGGGGTCCCCTTACAATGAGCAGTTCTTC.

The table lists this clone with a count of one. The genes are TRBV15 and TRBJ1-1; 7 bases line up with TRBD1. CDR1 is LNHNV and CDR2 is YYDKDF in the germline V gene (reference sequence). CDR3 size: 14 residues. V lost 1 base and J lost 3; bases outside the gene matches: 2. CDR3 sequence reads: CATSRVGQYTEAFF. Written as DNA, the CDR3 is TGTGCCACCAGCAGAGTGGGACAGTACACTGAAGCTTTCTTT.

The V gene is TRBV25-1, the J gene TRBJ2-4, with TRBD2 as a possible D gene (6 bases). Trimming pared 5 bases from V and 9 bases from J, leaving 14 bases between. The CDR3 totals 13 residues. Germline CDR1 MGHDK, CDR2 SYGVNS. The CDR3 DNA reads TGTGCCAGCAGTTCTAGCGAGGGTCGCATTCAGTACTTC. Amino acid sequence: CASSSSEGRIQYF.

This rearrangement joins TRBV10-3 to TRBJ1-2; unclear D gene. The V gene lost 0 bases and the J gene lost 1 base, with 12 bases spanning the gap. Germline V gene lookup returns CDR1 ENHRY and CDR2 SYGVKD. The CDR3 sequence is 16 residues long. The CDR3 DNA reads TGTGCCATCAGTGAGTCGAGTAGTAAAGTTAACTATGGCTACACCTTC. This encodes CAISESSSKVNYGYTF.

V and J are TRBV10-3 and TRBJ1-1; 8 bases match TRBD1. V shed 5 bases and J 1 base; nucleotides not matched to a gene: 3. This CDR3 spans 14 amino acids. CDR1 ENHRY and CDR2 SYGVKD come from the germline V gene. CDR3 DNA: TGTGCCATCAGTTCGACAGGGGAGAACACTGAAGCTTTCTTT. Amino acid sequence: CAISSTGENTEAFF.

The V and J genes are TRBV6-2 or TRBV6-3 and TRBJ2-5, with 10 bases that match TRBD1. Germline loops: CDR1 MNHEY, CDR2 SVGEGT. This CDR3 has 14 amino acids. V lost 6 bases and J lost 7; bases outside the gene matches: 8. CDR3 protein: CASSLRQGAVTQYF. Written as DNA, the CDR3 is TGTGCCAGCAGCCTCCGACAGGGGGCGGTGACCCAGTACTTC.

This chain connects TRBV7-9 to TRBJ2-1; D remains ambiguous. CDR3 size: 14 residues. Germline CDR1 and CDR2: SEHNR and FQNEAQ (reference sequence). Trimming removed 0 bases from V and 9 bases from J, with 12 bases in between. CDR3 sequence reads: CASSLATISSEQFF. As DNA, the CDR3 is TGTGCCAGCAGCTTAGCGACAATTTCGAGTGAGCAGTTCTTC.